This TCR beta chain was documented in a study of CD4 T cells in relation to SARS-CoV-2 and coronaviruses. Before the COVID-19 pandemic, during about 2010-2018, CD4+ T cells were taken from unexposed donors. The cells were cultured for 10 days before CD4+ T cells were isolated. On this clone itself: The antigen remains unidentified.

Profiled with immunoSEQ multiplex PCR; TCRdb holds only in-frame clones, not every one. Of approximately 20,000 clones listed, 76% are singletons. Specimen: CD4+ T cells from PBMCs, cultured in vitro. This receptor was obtained from a human donor in good health.

In nucleotides, the CDR3 is TGTGCCAGCAGCAATACAACAGGGCACTATGGCTACACCTTC. Translation gives CASSNTTGHYGYTF. This chain uses TRBV9 with TRBJ1-2; a weak D match, TRBD1 (6 bases). This CDR3 has 14 residues. The V gene's germline CDR1 is SGDLS and CDR2 YYNGEE. V was pared by 4 bases and J by 3 bases, with 13 bases between.